The 8 T cell receptor beta chains given below trace back to one sample, sequenced in a study of T cells in localized non-small cell lung cancer. The assay was immunoSEQ multiplex PCR, and TCRdb's table has in-frame clones only and misses some. Of over 65,000 clones listed, around 84% are singletons. The source was peripheral blood, collected before any cancer treatment. These receptors were taken from a female donor over 55 with stage I lung adenocarcinoma.

Turning to this clone: Other DNA sequences from this sample encode an identical CDR3 as well. The J gene is TRBJ1-1, the V gene TRBV5-4; no clear D gene. V dropped 0 bases and J dropped 3 bases, with 6 bases sitting between them. CDR3 length equals 13 residues. Germline assignment: CDR1 SGHNT and CDR2 YYREEE (reference sequence). CDR3 loop: CASSLAVHTEAFF. The CDR3 DNA follows: TGTGCCAGCAGCTTGGCAGTACACACTGAAGCTTTCTTT.

This clone was seen only once. This chain uses TRBV11-3 with TRBJ2-3; tentative D call: TRBD2 (6 bases). The germline V gene encodes CDR1 SGHNT and CDR2 YENEEA. The V end was cut by 1 base, the J end by 0 bases, with 11 bases between. The CDR3 totals 16 residues. The CDR3 protein is CASSLGVAVSTDTQYF. In DNA form, the CDR3 reads TGTGCCAGCAGCTTAGGGGTAGCGGTTAGCACAGATACGCAGTATTTT.

This CDR3 reads CASSSGGVHYEQYF. The CDR3 DNA follows: TGTGCCAGCAGCTCAGGAGGGGTACACTACGAGCAGTACTTC. The genes are TRBV5-4 and TRBJ2-7, with D possibly TRBD2 on 6 matching bases. Germline CDR1 is SGHNT and CDR2 is YYREEE (reference sequence). V was trimmed by 3 bases and J by 3 bases, leaving 13 bases between them. The CDR3 has 14 residues.

Comment on this clone: Relative to the germline gene, one junction end is altered; a read error may explain this. At the DNA level, this CDR3 is encoded by other sequences in the same sample as well. The J gene is TRBJ1-2, the V gene TRBV5-4; no clear D gene. The germline V gene encodes CDR1 SGHNT and CDR2 YYREEE (reference sequence). The CDR3 runs to 13 residues. CDR3: CASSPSGNYGYTF. In DNA, the CDR3 is TGCGCCAGCAGCCCTTCCGGGAACTATGGCTACACCTTC.

The chain couples TRBV18 to TRBJ1-1; 7 nucleotides line up with TRBD1. With V trimmed by 6 bases and J by 8 bases, 9 bases remained unmatched. Germline-derived CDR1 and CDR2 are KGHSH and LQKENI. There are 13 residues in the CDR3. The CDR3 protein is CASSPDQQGEAFF. DNA for the CDR3: TGTGCCAGCTCCCCCGACCAACAGGGGGAAGCTTTCTTT.

The chain combines TRBV14 with TRBJ2-7; D might be TRBD1 (6 bases). The CDR3 has 14 residues. Germline loops: CDR1 SGHDN, CDR2 FVKESK. V shed 0 bases and J shed 2 bases, with 8 bases lying between them. The CDR3 nucleotides are TGTGCCAGCAGCCAAGATTACAGGGCCTACGAGCAGTACTTC. Protein: CASSQDYRAYEQYF.

The gene calls are TRBV9 and TRBJ1-1; D might be TRBD1 (5 bases). In germline, CDR1 is SGDLS, CDR2 YYNGEE. The V gene lost 0 bases and the J gene lost 6 bases, with 9 bases spanning the gap. The CDR3 is 13 amino acids. DNA for the CDR3: TGTGCCAGCAGCGTAGTGGCGGGGGCTGAAGCTTTCTTT. Encoded protein: CASSVVAGAEAFF.

The V and J genes are TRBV18 and TRBJ2-5; no clear D. This CDR3 has 14 residues. The V gene lost 5 bases and the J gene lost 2 bases, with 12 bases spanning the gap. Germline V gene data show CDR1 as KGHSH and CDR2 as LQKENI. The CDR3 loop is CASSLTQGQETQYF. The CDR3 DNA sequence: TGTGCCAGCTCATTGACCCAAGGGCAAGAGACCCAGTACTTC.